This paragraph reports one T cell receptor (beta chain). This sample was taken from a study of blood T cell repertoires in COVID-19. As processed by the authors: Cell counts per sample came from amplifying reference gene primers. Profiling relied on immunoSEQ multiplex PCR, and the TCRdb table lists in-frame clones only, not all of them. V and J calls and clone size follow that table, whereas D and trimming were derived from the DNA. The table shows hundreds of thousands of clones, with over 80% occurring only once. V lost 1 base, J lost 3 bases, and 6 bases lay in between. CDR1 SEHNR and CDR2 FQNEAQ come from the germline V gene (reference sequence). This CDR3 is 13 amino acids long.

Sequenced input: PBMCs or T cells enriched from blood (not recorded which). V gene TRBV7-9 combines with J gene TRBJ1-1; D is ambiguous. This clonotype originated in a woman aged 40-49 years who had recovered from COVID-19. CDR3 region: CASSLESYTEAFF. CDR3 bases: TGTGCCAGCAGCTTAGAATCGTACACTGAAGCTTTCTTT.